This T cell receptor beta chain was identified during a study of glioma-infiltrating T cells. Whole-study findings and limits: Patients with low tissue-blood divergence carried a signature set of shared blood CDR3 motifs.

CDR1 MNHNS and CDR2 SASEGT come from the germline V gene. V was clipped by 7 bases and J by 4 bases, with 17 bases between them. This CDR3 spans 14 amino acids. TCR alpha and beta CDR3 regions were amplified from RNA using iRepertoire nested multiplex PCR. One-step reverse transcription and amplification started from roughly 100-400 ng of tissue mRNA or PBMC total RNA. Using its own MiXCR run on the multiplex PCR reads, TCRdb lists one record per CDR3 protein. The sample lists around 390,000 distinct CDR3 sequences, approximately 42% occurring once. This clonotype appeared many times. Its matching antigen is unknown.

The sample consisted of glioma tissue, nonneoplastic brain tissue, or PBMCs (not recorded which). The sequence came from a human donor with low-grade glioma or glioblastoma, undergoing nonglioma brain surgery, or in good health (not recorded which). The V gene is TRBV6-1, the J gene TRBJ2-7; a weak D match, TRBD2 (6 bases). The CDR3 spells CASMSPGGWYEQYF. The CDR3 coding sequence is TGTGCCAGCATGTCCCCTGGGGGGTGGTACGAGCAGTACTTC.